This T cell receptor (beta chain) was captured by sequencing in a study of blood T cell repertoires in COVID-19. Study details: Sites across the United States, Italy and Spain contributed samples from acute and convalescent COVID-19. T cells, B-cell-depleted T cells, or PBMCs provided the cDNA or gDNA that served as material.

The CDR3 spans 16 residues. CDR1 is KGHSH, CDR2 LQKENI, per germline. The ends were cut back, 5 bases at V and 5 bases at J, with 18 bases in the middle. The table came from immunoSEQ multiplex PCR; TCRdb's copy has only in-frame clones and leaves some out. The sample yields about 250,000 clones, about 80% seen once. The TCR sequence derives from a man between 45 and 60 years old who had recovered from COVID-19. Specimen: PBMCs or T cells enriched from blood (not recorded which). V usage is TRBV18 and J usage is TRBJ1-4; perhaps TRBD1 as D (6 bases). As DNA, the CDR3 is TGTGCCAGCTCATCGCAGACCGGGACAAGCAATGAAAAACTGTTTTTT. It is translated as CASSSQTGTSNEKLFF. Based on the CDR3 plus reference TRBV18 and TRBJ1-4, the full variable domain is NAGVMQNPRHLVRRRGQEARLRCSPMKGHSHVYWYRQLPEEGLKFMVYLQKENIIDESGMPKERFSAEFPKEGPSILRIQQVVRGDSAAYFCASSSQTGTSNEKLFFGSGTQLSVL.